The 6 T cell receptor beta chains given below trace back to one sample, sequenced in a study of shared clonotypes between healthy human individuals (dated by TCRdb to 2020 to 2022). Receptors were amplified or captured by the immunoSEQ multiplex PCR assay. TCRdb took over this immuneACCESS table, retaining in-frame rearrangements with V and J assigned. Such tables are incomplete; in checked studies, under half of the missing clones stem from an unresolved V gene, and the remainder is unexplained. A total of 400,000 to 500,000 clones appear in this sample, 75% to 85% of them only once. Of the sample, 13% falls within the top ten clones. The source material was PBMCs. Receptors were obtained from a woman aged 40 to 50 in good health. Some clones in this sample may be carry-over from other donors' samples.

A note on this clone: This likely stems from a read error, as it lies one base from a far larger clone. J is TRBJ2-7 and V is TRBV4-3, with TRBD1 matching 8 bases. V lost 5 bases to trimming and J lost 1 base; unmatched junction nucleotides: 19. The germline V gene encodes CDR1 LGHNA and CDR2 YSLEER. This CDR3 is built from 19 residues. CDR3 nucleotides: TGCGCCAGCAGCTTAGCGGTGAGAACAGGGGGACTGGGGTCCTACGAGCAGTACTTC. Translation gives CASSLAVRTGGLGSYEQYF.

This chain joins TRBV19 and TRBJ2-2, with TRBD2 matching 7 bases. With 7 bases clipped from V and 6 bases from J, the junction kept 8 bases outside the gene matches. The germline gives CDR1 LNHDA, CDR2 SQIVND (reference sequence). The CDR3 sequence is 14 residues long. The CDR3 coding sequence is TGTGCCAGTAATGGCGGGAGAAGTTCCGGGGAGCTGTTTTTT. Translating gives CASNGGRSSGELFF.

Here the CDR3 DNA reads TGTGCCAGCAGCGTAGCCGGGGCCAACGTCCTGACTTTC. This sequence encodes CASSVAGANVLTF. The chain recombines TRBV9 with TRBJ2-6; the D is unclear. The CDR3 loop spans 13 amino acids. Trimming took off 0 bases at V and 4 bases at J, with 2 bases between the two ends. Per germline, CDR1 SGDLS and CDR2 YYNGEE.

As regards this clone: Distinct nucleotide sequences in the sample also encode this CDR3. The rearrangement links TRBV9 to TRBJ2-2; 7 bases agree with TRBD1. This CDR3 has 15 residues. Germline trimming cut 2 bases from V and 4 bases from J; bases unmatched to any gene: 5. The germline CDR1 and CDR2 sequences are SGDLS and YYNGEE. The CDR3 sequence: CASSVLDRVTGELFF. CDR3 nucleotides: TGTGCCAGCAGCGTCCTCGACAGGGTCACCGGGGAGCTGTTTTTT.

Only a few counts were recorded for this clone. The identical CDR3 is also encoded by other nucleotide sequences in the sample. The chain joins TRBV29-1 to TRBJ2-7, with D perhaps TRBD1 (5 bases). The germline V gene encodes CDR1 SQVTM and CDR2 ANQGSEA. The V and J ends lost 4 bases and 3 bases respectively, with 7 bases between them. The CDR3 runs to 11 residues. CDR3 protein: CSVGDSYEQYF. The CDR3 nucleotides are TGCAGCGTTGGAGACAGCTACGAGCAGTACTTC.

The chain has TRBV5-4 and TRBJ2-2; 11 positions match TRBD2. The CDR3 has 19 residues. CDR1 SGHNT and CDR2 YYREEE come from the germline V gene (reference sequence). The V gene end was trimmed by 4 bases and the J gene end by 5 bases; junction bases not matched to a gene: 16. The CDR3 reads CASSPGTSGIPGRTGELFF. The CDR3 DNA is TGTGCCAGCAGCCCCGGGACTAGCGGTATCCCGGGGCGGACCGGGGAGCTGTTTTTT.